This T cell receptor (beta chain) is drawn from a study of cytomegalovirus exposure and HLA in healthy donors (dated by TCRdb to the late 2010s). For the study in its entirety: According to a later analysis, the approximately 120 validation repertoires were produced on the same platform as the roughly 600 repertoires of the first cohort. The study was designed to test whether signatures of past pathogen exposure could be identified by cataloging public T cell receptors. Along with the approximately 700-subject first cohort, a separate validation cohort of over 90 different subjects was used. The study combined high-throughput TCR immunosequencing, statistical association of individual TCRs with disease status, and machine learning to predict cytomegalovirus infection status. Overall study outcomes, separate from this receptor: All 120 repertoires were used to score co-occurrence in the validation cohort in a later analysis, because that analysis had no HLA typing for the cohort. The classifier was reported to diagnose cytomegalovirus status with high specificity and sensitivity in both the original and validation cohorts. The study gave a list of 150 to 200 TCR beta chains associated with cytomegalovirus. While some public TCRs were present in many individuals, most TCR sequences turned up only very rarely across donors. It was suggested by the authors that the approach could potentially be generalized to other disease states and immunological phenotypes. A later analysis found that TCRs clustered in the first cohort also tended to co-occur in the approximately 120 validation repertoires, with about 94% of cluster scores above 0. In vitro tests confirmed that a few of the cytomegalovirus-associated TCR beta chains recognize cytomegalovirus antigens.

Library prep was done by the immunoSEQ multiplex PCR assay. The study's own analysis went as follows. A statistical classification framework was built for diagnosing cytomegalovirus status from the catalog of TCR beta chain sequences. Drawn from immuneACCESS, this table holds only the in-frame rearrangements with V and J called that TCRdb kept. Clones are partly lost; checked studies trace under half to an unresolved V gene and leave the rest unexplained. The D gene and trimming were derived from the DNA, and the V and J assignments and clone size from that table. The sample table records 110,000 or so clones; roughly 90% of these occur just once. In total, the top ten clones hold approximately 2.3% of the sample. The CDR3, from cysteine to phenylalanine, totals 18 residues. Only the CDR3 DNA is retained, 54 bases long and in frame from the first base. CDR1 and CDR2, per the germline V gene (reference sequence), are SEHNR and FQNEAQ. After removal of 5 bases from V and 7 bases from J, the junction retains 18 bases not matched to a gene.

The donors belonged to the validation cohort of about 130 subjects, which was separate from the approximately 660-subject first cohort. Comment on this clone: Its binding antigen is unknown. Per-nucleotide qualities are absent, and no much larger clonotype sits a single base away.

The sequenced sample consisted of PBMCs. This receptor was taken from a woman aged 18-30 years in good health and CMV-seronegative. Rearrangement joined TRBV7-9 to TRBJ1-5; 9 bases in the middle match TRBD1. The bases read TGTGCCAGCAGCGACCCGGGACAGGGCGCCTCAGAGTGGCAGCCCCAGCATTTT. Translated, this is CASSDPGQGASEWQPQHF.